These T cell receptor beta chains were read from a single sample in a study of shared clonotypes between healthy human individuals. Profiled with immunoSEQ multiplex PCR; TCRdb holds only in-frame clones, not every one. Among over a million clones listed, just under 99% were seen once. Sequenced sample: naive CD4+ T cells sorted from blood. The receptors shown here come from a man aged 25-40 years in good health. The CDR3 runs from the conserved cysteine through the conserved F or W. The D gene is left open where the match is weak. Clone size is stated in some rows and not others, as once, few, many or a class when expanded.

d_gene | j_gene | abundance | v_gene | CDR3nt | CDR3aa
. | TRBJ1-1 | . | TRBV28 | TGTGCCAGCAGTCCTCCCGGGGACACTGAAGCTTTCTTT | CASSPPGDTEAFF
. | TRBJ1-3 | . | TRBV10-3 | TGTGCCATCAGTGAGTCGTTGAGCTCTGGAAACACCATATATTTT | CAISESLSSGNTIYF
. | TRBJ2-5 | . | TRBV7-2 | TGTGCCAGCAGCATTAGGAAGGAGGAGACCCAGTACTTC | CASSIRKEETQYF
. | TRBJ1-2 | . | TRBV5-6 | TGTGCCAGCAGCCTTCCGTCTAACCTCCCCTATGGCTACACCTTC | CASSLPSNLPYGYTF
. | TRBJ2-3 | . | TRBV7-8 | TGTGCCAGCAGCTTAGGGAGGGTAGTTGCAGATACGCAGTATTTT | CASSLGRVVADTQYF
. | TRBJ2-2 | . | TRBV18 | TGTGCCAGCTCCCGTAATCGGGGGCGAACCGGGGAGCTGTTTTTT | CASSRNRGRTGELFF
. | TRBJ2-1 | . | TRBV9 | TGTGCCAGCAGCGTCCTCGGGAGTTCGGACTATGAGCAGTTCTTC | CASSVLGSSDYEQFF
. | TRBJ1-5 | . | TRBV7-9 | TGTGCCAGCAGCCAGTATCCGGGTCGGAACAATCAGCCCCAGCATTTT | CASSQYPGRNNQPQHF
. | TRBJ2-1 | . | TRBV5-1 | TGCGCCAGCAGCCCAGTGCAATCCTACAATGAGCAGTTCTTC | CASSPVQSYNEQFF
TRBD1 | TRBJ1-2 | . | TRBV27 | TGTGCCAGCAGTTTTGACAGGGAGGTCTATGGCTACACCTTC | CASSFDREVYGYTF
. | TRBJ1-1 | . | TRBV25-1 | TGTGCCAGCAGTGTGAAGGAGAACACTGAAGCTTTCTTT | CASSVKENTEAFF
. | TRBJ1-3 | . | TRBV9 | TGTGCCAGCAGCGTCACGGGTTCTGACTCTGGAAACACCATATATTTT | CASSVTGSDSGNTIYF
TRBD2 | TRBJ2-3 | . | TRBV9 | TGTGCCAGCAGCGTGGTGACTAGCCTTGATGGAGATACGCAGTATTTT | CASSVVTSLDGDTQYF
. | TRBJ2-5 | . | TRBV5-8 | TGTGCCAGCACTACCGGGACCAACATCCCCTGGGAGACCCAGTACTTC | CASTTGTNIPWETQYF
. | TRBJ2-3 | . | TRBV5-1 | TGCGCCAGCAGCTTGTACGCAGGGGCGGTTTTCTTGGCAGATACGCAGTATTTT | CASSLYAGAVFLADTQYF
TRBD1 | TRBJ1-1 | . | TRBV7-2 | TGTGCCAGCTGCGGGACAGGGGGAACTGAAGCTTTCTTT | CASCGTGGTEAFF
. | TRBJ2-7 | . | TRBV12-5 | TGTGCTAGTGGCCCCAGTGGATACGAGCAGTACTTC | CASGPSGYEQYF
TRBD2 | TRBJ2-1 | . | TRBV11-2 | TGTGCCAGCAGCGTCGGGACTAGCTGGGACAATGAGCAGTTCTTC | CASSVGTSWDNEQFF
. | TRBJ1-2 | . | TRBV27 | TGTGCCAGCAGGGGGTGGGAACGGTCGAATGGCTACACCTTC | CASRGWERSNGYTF
. | TRBJ2-5 | once | TRBV11-3 | TGTGCCAGCAGCGCCGGGGGCCAGCAGGAGACCCAGTACTTC | CASSAGGQQETQYF
TRBD1 | TRBJ2-7 | . | TRBV5-4 | TGTGCCAGCAGCCCGGACAGGGCGTATTTTCCTAACAACTACGAGCAGTACTTC | CASSPDRAYFPNNYEQYF
. | TRBJ1-5 | . | TRBV5-1 | TGCGCCAGCAGCCCGGACGGGTCAAATCAGCCCCAGCATTTT | CASSPDGSNQPQHF
. | TRBJ2-2 | . | TRBV5-5 | TGTGCCAGCAGCTTGGCTCCACCCGGGCCGGAGCTGTTTTTT | CASSLAPPGPELFF
. | TRBJ1-1 | . | TRBV7-2 | TGTGCCAGCAGCATATTACGATCTGAAGCTTTCTTT | CASSILRSEAFF
. | TRBJ1-4 | . | TRBV2 | TGTGCCAGCAGTGGTACTACGAGTGGGGAAAAACTGTTTTTT | CASSGTTSGEKLFF
. | TRBJ2-5 | . | TRBV5-1 | TGCGCCAGCAGCTTGACGGGATTGGAGACCCAGTACTTC | CASSLTGLETQYF
. | TRBJ2-2 | . | TRBV7-2 | TGTGCCAGCAGCTTAGAAGGGGCGACCGGGGAGCTGTTTTTT | CASSLEGATGELFF
. | TRBJ2-3 | . | TRBV7-9 | TGTGCCAGCAGCTTTGTGGGCGCAGATACGCAGTATTTT | CASSFVGADTQYF
. | TRBJ2-1 | . | TRBV2 | TGTGCCAGCAGAAATGAAGTCGGGGGCAATGAGCAGTTCTTC | CASRNEVGGNEQFF
TRBD2 | TRBJ2-1 | . | TRBV7-2 | TGTGCCAGCAGCTTAGGGCTAGCGGTCTATGAGCAGTTCTTC | CASSLGLAVYEQFF